The following is a T cell receptor (beta chain) sequence with its context. Between the trimmed V and J ends, which lost 5 bases and 7 bases, there was a span of 23 bases. CDR3 length: 16 residues. Germline-derived CDR1 and CDR2 are PRHDT and FYEKMQ (reference sequence). These data are taken from a study of long-term antiretroviral therapy in people with HIV. Survey-level immunoSEQ v3.0 assays were run. Profiling relied on immunoSEQ multiplex PCR, and the TCRdb table lists in-frame clones only, not all of them. The sample consists of tens of thousands of clones, approximately 80% of them appearing once.

The chain has TRBV13 and TRBJ2-5; D assignment may be TRBD1 or TRBD2 (6 bases each). The sequence derives from a man aged 18 to 35 with HIV. The source material was unsorted PBMCs, sampled 0.6 years after starting antiretroviral therapy. For the CDR3, the DNA is TGTGCCAGCAGCCTCCTGGGGGGCCGGAGCAAAGGGACCCAGTACTTC. Its protein product is CASSLLGGRSKGTQYF.